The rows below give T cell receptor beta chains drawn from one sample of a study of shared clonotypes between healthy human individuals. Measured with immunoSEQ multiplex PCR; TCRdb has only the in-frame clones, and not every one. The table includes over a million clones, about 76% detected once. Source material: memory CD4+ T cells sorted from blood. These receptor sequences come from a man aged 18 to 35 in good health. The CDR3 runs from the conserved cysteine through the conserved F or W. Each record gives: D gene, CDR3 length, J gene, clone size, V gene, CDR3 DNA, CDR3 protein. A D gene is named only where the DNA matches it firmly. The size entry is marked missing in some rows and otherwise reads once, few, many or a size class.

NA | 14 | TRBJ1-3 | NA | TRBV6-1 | TGTGCCAGCAGTGACAGCCGTGCGGGAAACACCATATATTTT | CASSDSRAGNTIYF
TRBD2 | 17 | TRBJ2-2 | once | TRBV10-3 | TGTGCCATCGGGACTAGCGGGAGGGCCACGGATACCGGGGAGCTGTTTTTT | CAIGTSGRATDTGELFF
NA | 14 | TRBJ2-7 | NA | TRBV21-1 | TGTGCCAGCAGAGCCCGGGACTTCTCCTACGAGCAGTACTTC | CASRARDFSYEQYF
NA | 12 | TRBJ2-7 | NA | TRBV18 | TGTGCCAGCTCACCAAAGGGGAACGAGCAGTACTTC | CASSPKGNEQYF
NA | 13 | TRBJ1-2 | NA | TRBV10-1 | TGCGCCAGCAGTGAGTACAGGGACTATGGCTACACCTTC | CASSEYRDYGYTF
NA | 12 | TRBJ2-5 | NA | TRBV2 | TGTGCCAGCAACGAGCTCTCGGAGACCCAGTACTTC | CASNELSETQYF
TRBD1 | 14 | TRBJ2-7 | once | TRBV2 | TGTGCCAGCAGCGGAGACAGGGGCCCCTACGAGCAGTACTTC | CASSGDRGPYEQYF
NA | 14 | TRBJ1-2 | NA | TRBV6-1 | TGTGCCAGCAGTGAATCCCCAGGAAACTATGGCTACACCTTC | CASSESPGNYGYTF
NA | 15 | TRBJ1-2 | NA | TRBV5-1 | TGCGCCAGCAGCTTCCAGGGATCAGTAGACTATGGCTACACCTTC | CASSFQGSVDYGYTF
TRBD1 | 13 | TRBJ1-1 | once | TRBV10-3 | TGTGCCATCGGGACAGGGGGCGAAACTGAAGCTTTCTTT | CAIGTGGETEAFF
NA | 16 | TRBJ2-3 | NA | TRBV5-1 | TGCGCCAGCAGCTTGGCCCAAGGGATAGGTGCAGATACGCAGTATTTT | CASSLAQGIGADTQYF
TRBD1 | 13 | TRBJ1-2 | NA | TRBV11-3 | TGTGCCAGCAGCTTTGACAGGGAGGGAGGCTACACCTTC | CASSFDREGGYTF
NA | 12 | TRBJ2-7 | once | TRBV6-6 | TGTGCCAGCAGGACTACATCCTACGAGCAGTACTTC | CASRTTSYEQYF
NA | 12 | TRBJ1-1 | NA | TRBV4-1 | TGCGCCAGCAGCCAAGTCCTTGGACGGGCTTTCTTT | CASSQVLGRAFF
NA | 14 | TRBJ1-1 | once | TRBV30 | TGTGCCTGGAGGACCAGGGTCTGGAACACTGAAGCTTTCTTT | CAWRTRVWNTEAFF
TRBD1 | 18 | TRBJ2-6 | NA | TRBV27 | TGTGCCAGCAGCCGAGCTGGGGACAGTAGCTCTGGGGCCAACGTCCTGACTTTC | CASSRAGDSSSGANVLTF
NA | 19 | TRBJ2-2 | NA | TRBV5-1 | TGCGCCAGCAGCTTGGTAGGACAGTCCCTCAGGATGAACACCGGGGAGCTGTTTTTT | CASSLVGQSLRMNTGELFF
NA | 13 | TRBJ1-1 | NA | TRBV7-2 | TGTGCCAGCAGCCCGGTGAGGGGCACTGAAGCTTTCTTT | CASSPVRGTEAFF
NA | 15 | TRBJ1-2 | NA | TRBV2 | TGTGCCAGCAGTGAAACGGGCCCTCTAGGCTATGGCTACACCTTC | CASSETGPLGYGYTF
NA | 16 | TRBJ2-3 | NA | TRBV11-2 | TGTGCCAGCAGACCCACGACAGGCAAAAGCACAGATACGCAGTATTTT | CASRPTTGKSTDTQYF
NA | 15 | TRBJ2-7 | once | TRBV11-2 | TGTGCCAGCAGGACCCTTAGGGGCAGGGACTACGAGCAGTACTTC | CASRTLRGRDYEQYF
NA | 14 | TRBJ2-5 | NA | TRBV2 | TGTGCCAGCAAGGGGGGGACAGGACAAGAGACCCAGTACTTC | CASKGGTGQETQYF
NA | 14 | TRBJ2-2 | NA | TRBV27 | TGTGCCAGCAGTTTAGGGATAGCCACCGGGGAGCTGTTTTTT | CASSLGIATGELFF
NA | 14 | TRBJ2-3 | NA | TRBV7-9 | TGTGCCAGCAGCTTTGACGCAGGGGAAGATACGCAGTATTTT | CASSFDAGEDTQYF
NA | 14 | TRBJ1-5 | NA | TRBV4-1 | TGCGCCAGCAGCCAAGAACAGGGAAATCAGCCCCAGCATTTT | CASSQEQGNQPQHF
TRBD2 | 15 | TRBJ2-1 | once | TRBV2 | TGTGCCAGCAGCGCTAGCGGCAACTCCTACAATGAGCAGTTCTTC | CASSASGNSYNEQFF
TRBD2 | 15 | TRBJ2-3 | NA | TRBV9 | TGTGCCAGCAGCACACAAGCGGGAGTCTCAGATACGCAGTATTTT | CASSTQAGVSDTQYF
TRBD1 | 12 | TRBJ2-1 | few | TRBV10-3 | TGTGCCATCAGTACTGACAGGGACGAGCAGTTCTTC | CAISTDRDEQFF
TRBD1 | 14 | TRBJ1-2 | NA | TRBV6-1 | TGTGCCAGCAGTGCAACCCGGGACAGCTATGGCTACACCTTC | CASSATRDSYGYTF